Listed here are 17 T cell receptor beta chains from one sample, sequenced in a study of T cell responses to AZD1222 COVID-19 vaccine (dated by TCRdb to about 2021). Preparation of the library involved the immunoSEQ multiplex PCR assay. Held by TCRdb, this immuneACCESS table contains in-frame sequences only and omits some clones. Under half of the omission traces to an unresolved V gene where checked; the cause of the rest is unknown. The sample table lists 170,000 or so clones, roughly 87% of them with a count of one. Approximately 2.5% of the sample belongs to the ten largest clones. Read against the paper, the sample's time point label means: baseline before first vaccination. Sequencing used peripheral blood, obtained on day 0 of AZD1222 vaccination. The receptors were sampled from an adult in good health.

As DNA, the CDR3 is TGTGCCAGCAGCCCAAGGCTTTCGGATAGCGGAGAAGAGACCCAGTACTTC. Protein: CASSPRLSDSGEETQYF. The chain joins TRBV4-2 to TRBJ2-5, with TRBD2 as a possible D gene (6 bases). The germline gives CDR1 LGHNA, CDR2 YNFKEQ. The V end was cut by 4 bases, the J end by 3 bases, with 21 bases between. The CDR3 spans 17 residues.

This chain uses TRBV28 with TRBJ2-7, with D tentatively TRBD2 (6 bases). The CDR3 length is 17 residues. V lost 4 bases to trimming and J lost 0 bases, with 19 bases between them. Germline V gives CDR1 MDHEN, CDR2 SYDVKM. The CDR3 protein is CASSYTAGINLSYEQYF. CDR3 DNA: TGTGCCAGCAGTTATACGGCGGGGATCAACCTCTCCTACGAGCAGTACTTC.

In this sample, this clone turned up a few times. The genes are TRBV7-2 and TRBJ2-7; TRBD2 matches 13 bases. CDR1 and CDR2 from the germline V gene are SGHTA and FQGNSA. Unmatched junction bases numbered 9, after V lost 4 bases and J lost 6 bases. This CDR3 has 16 amino acids. The CDR3 protein is CASSSALAGGLGEQYF. The CDR3 DNA sequence: TGTGCCAGCAGCTCGGCACTAGCGGGAGGGCTGGGCGAGCAGTACTTC.

Notes on this clone: The sample holds other DNA sequences that translate to the same CDR3. The chain is built from TRBV10-3 and TRBJ1-1, with 9 bases that match TRBD1. After removal of 0 bases from V and 10 bases from J, the junction contained 6 bases not matched to a gene. Per the germline V gene, CDR1 is ENHRY and CDR2 is SYGVKD. The CDR3 loop spans 14 amino acids. CDR3 loop: CAISESGDRDGAFF. In DNA, the CDR3 is TGTGCCATCAGTGAGTCGGGGGACAGGGACGGAGCTTTCTTT.

Here the CDR3 reads CASFRDRGIWGYTF. The CDR3 region has the DNA TGTGCCAGTTTCCGGGACAGGGGTATTTGGGGCTACACCTTC. The V and J genes are TRBV6-5 and TRBJ1-2; TRBD1 agrees at 10 bases. The V gene end was trimmed by 9 bases and the J gene end by 8 bases; junction bases not matched to a gene: 12. CDR3 length: 14 amino acids. CDR1 is MNHEY, CDR2 SVGAGI, per germline.

J is TRBJ1-2 and V is TRBV2; possible D gene TRBD1, 6 bases. V was clipped by 6 bases and J by 6 bases, with 17 bases between them. Germline CDR1 and CDR2: SNHLY and FYNNEI. The CDR3 is made up of 14 amino acids. The CDR3 coding sequence is TGTGCCAGCAGGAGAGAACAGGGATTGAATGGCTACACCTTC. Encoded protein: CASRREQGLNGYTF.

The chain carries TRBV21-1 and TRBJ2-7; the DNA was not compared with TRBD2, the D call given in the table. TRBV21-1 is deemed a pseudogene. The CDR3 extends over 13 amino acids. CDR3 protein: CASSQGLADEQYF. DNA for the CDR3: TGTGCCAGCAGCCAAGGACTGGCCGACGAGCAGTACTTC.

With regard to this clone: The junction differs from germline at one of its ends, possibly a read error. The chain is built from TRBV29-1 and TRBJ2-5; possible D gene TRBD2, 5 bases. The CDR3 totals 12 residues. Germline values: CDR1 SQVTM, CDR2 ANQGSEA. Written as DNA, the CDR3 is TGCAGCGTCCGCGAGGGCCAACAGACCCAGTACTTC. It translates to CSVREGQQTQYF. The variable domain in full, with the rest retrieved from reference TRBV29-1 and TRBJ2-5, is SAVISQKPSRDICQRGTSLTIQCQVDSQVTMMFWYRQQPGQSLTLIATANQGSEATYESGFVIDKFPISRPNLTFSTLTVSNMSPEDSSIYLCSVREGQQTQYFGPGTRLLVL.

The chain employs TRBV7-9 and TRBJ1-5; no firm D call. Trimming shortened V by 5 bases and J by 5 bases, and 7 bases separated the two germline ends. This CDR3 region has 12 residues. Germline V gives CDR1 SEHNR, CDR2 FQNEAQ (reference sequence). CDR3 sequence (DNA): TGTGCCAGCAGCGTTCTAGATCAGCCCCAGCATTTT. Its translation is CASSVLDQPQHF.

The J gene is TRBJ2-1, the V gene TRBV5-1; 10 bases align to TRBD2. Looked up from germline, CDR1 is SGHRS and CDR2 is YFSETQ. The CDR3 covers 15 residues. J was trimmed by 0 bases and V by 4 bases; bases with no gene match: 1. DNA for the CDR3: TGCGCCAGCAGCCGACTAGCGGGCTCCTACAATGAGCAGTTCTTC. It codes for CASSRLAGSYNEQFF.

The chain recombines TRBV4-2 with TRBJ2-7, with TRBD2 matching 10 bases. The CDR3 spans 17 residues. Germline trimming cut 0 bases from V and 2 bases from J; bases unmatched to any gene: 7. CDR1 LGHNA and CDR2 YNFKEQ come from the germline V gene. The chain's CDR3 is CASSQDPSGSRAYEQYF. CDR3 nucleotide sequence: TGTGCCAGCAGCCAAGACCCTAGCGGGAGTCGAGCCTACGAGCAGTACTTC.

V usage is TRBV2 and J usage is TRBJ1-1, with 8 nucleotides matching TRBD1. The V gene's germline CDR1 is SNHLY and CDR2 FYNNEI. Trimming at V came to 7 bases and at J to 2 bases, leaving 9 bases not matched to a gene. The CDR3 contains 15 residues. CDR3 in DNA: TGTGCCAGCACCATAGGACAGGGAGGAAACACTGAAGCTTTCTTT. Its protein is CASTIGQGGNTEAFF.

This clone has only one observation. This chain uses TRBV27 with TRBJ2-7, with 12 bases identical to TRBD2. The CDR3 runs 16 residues. Looked up from germline, CDR1 is MNHEY and CDR2 is SMNVEV (reference sequence). Trimming took 5 bases from V and 7 from J; bases not matched to a gene: 12. In DNA, the CDR3 is TGTGCCAGCAGTCTGGGACTAGCGGGCGCCCGGGGGGAGCAGTACTTC. It specifies CASSLGLAGARGEQYF.

The chain links TRBV6-5 to TRBJ1-6; a possible D gene is TRBD1 (6 bases). Per the germline V gene, CDR1 is MNHEY and CDR2 is SVGAGI. Deletions cut 6 bases from V and 7 bases from J, with 10 bases between. The CDR3 covers 13 residues. The CDR3 here is CASRRQENSPLHF. The CDR3, as DNA: TGTGCCAGCAGACGACAGGAGAATTCACCCCTCCACTTT.

The V call is TRBV15, the J call TRBJ1-5; a weak D match, TRBD1 (5 bases). The V and J ends lost 5 bases and 0 bases respectively, with 8 bases between them. CDR1 is LNHNV and CDR2 is YYDKDF in the germline V gene (reference sequence). This CDR3 is built from 14 residues. The CDR3, as DNA: TGTGCCACCAGCCGAGGGGATAGCAATCAGCCCCAGCATTTT. Translation: CATSRGDSNQPQHF.

The chain uses TRBV7-2 and TRBJ2-1; no clear D. The CDR3 length is 13 residues. V was cut by 4 bases and J by 5 bases, with 9 bases left in between. Germline CDR1 is SGHTA and CDR2 is FQGNSA. Written as DNA, the CDR3 is TGTGCCAGCAGCTCATACACGGACAATGAGCAGTTCTTC. Encoded protein: CASSSYTDNEQFF.

This chain uses TRBV2 with TRBJ1-5, with D maybe TRBD1 (5 bases). There are 17 residues in the CDR3. Between the trimmed V and J ends, which lost 2 bases and 0 bases, there was a span of 14 bases. Germline CDR1 is SNHLY and CDR2 is FYNNEI. CDR3 residues: CASSEWGVQYSNQPQHF. DNA for the CDR3: TGTGCCAGCAGTGAATGGGGGGTGCAGTATAGCAATCAGCCCCAGCATTTT.